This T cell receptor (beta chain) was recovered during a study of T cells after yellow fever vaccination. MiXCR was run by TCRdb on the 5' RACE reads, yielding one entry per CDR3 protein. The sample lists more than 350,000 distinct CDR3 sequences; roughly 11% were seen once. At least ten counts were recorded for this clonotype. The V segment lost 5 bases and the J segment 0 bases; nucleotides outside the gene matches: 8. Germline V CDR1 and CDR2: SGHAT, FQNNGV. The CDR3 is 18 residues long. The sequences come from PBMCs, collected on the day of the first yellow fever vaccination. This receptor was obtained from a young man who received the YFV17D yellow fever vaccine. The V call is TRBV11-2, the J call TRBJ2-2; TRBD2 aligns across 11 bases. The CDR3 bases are TGTGCCAGCAGCAACGCGGGACTAGCGGCGACGAACACCGGGGAGCTGTTTTTT. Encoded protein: CASSNAGLAATNTGELFF. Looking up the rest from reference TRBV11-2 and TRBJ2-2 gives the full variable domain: EAGVAQSPRYKIIEKRQSVAFWCNPISGHATLYWYQQILGQGPKLLIQFQNNGVVDDSQLPKDRFSAERLKGVDSTLKIQPAKLEDSAVYLCASSNAGLAATNTGELFFGEGSRLTVL.